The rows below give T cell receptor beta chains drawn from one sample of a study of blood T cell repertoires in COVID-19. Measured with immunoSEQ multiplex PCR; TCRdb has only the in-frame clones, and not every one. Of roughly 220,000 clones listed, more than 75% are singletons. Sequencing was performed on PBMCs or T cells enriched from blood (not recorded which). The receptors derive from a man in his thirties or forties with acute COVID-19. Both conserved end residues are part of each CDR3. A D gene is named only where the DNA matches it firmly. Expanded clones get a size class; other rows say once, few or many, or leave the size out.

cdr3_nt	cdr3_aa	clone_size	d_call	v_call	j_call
TGTGCCAGCAGCCCATGGGCGGGGAATGAAAAACTGTTTTTT	CASSPWAGNEKLFF	.	.	TRBV27	TRBJ1-4
TGCGCCAGCAGCCCCCTGGGGCAGGGCACTGAAGCTTTCTTT	CASSPLGQGTEAFF	.	.	TRBV5-1	TRBJ1-1
TGTGCCAGCAGCTTGTTCTTGGACGGGACAGCTGCTAGGGGGGAGCTGTTTTTT	CASSLFLDGTAARGELFF	.	TRBD1	TRBV5-6	TRBJ2-2
TGTGCCAGCAGTCCGACAGGGTGGACAGATACGCAGTATTTT	CASSPTGWTDTQYF	.	TRBD1	TRBV9	TRBJ2-3
TGTGCCAGCAGACCCAGCGGGGGTGGCACAGATACGCAGTATTTT	CASRPSGGGTDTQYF	once	TRBD2	TRBV7-9	TRBJ2-3
TGTGCCAGCAGTTACTCGGCAGGGGCCCAGGAAAAACTGTTTTTT	CASSYSAGAQEKLFF	.	.	TRBV6-5	TRBJ1-4
TGTGCCAGTAGTATAGTCGGGGAAGAGACCCAGTACTTC	CASSIVGEETQYF	once	.	TRBV19	TRBJ2-5
TGCAGCGTTCGAAAGACAGGTAACGAGCAGTACTTC	CSVRKTGNEQYF	.	.	TRBV29-1	TRBJ2-7
TGTGCCAGCAGCCCACAGGGCGCAGATACGCAGTATTTT	CASSPQGADTQYF	.	.	TRBV7-3	TRBJ2-3
TGCGCCAGCAGTGACCCCGACTCGGGAGCGGAGCTGTTTTTT	CASSDPDSGAELFF	.	.	TRBV10-1	TRBJ2-2
TGCGCCAGCAGCCGGGCCTGGGCGTCTGGAAACACCATATATTTT	CASSRAWASGNTIYF	.	.	TRBV4-1	TRBJ1-3
TGTGCCAGCAGCTTAGGGTTCGGGACTGAAGCTTTCTTT	CASSLGFGTEAFF	few	.	TRBV7-3	TRBJ1-1
TGTGCCAGCAGCATTCCCAGGGGCCTGAACACTGAAGCTTTCTTT	CASSIPRGLNTEAFF	.	.	TRBV7-2	TRBJ1-1
TGTGCCTGGAGCCATGGACAGGTCTATGGCTACACCTTC	CAWSHGQVYGYTF	.	TRBD1	TRBV30	TRBJ1-2
TGTGCCAGCAGCCTCCACCGCGACAGGGGAAGCAATCAGCCCCAGCATTTT	CASSLHRDRGSNQPQHF	.	TRBD1	TRBV5-6	TRBJ1-5
TGTGCCAGCAGCCATGCACTAGCGGGGCAGTATTTT	CASSHALAGQYF	.	TRBD2	TRBV7-2	TRBJ2-3
TGCGCCAGCAGCCCAACCCTGGGACAGGGTATAACTAATGAAAAACTGTTTTTT	CASSPTLGQGITNEKLFF	.	TRBD1	TRBV4-1	TRBJ1-4
TGCAGCGTTGTCGCACAGGGGAATGGCTACACCTTC	CSVVAQGNGYTF	few	TRBD1	TRBV29-1	TRBJ1-2
TGTGCCAGCTCCCAAGACACAGGGATCACTGAAGCTTTCTTT	CASSQDTGITEAFF	.	.	TRBV18	TRBJ1-1
TGTGCCAGCAGCCAAGATGGGGGGGGGCCAGATACGCAGTATTTT	CASSQDGGGPDTQYF	.	.	TRBV14	TRBJ2-3
TGTGCCAGCAGTTCTGACAGGGCCAATGAGCAGTTCTTC	CASSSDRANEQFF	.	TRBD1	TRBV2	TRBJ2-1
TGCGCCAGCAGCTTCCCGGGGGGCCGGTCTTCCTACAATGAGCAGTTCTTC	CASSFPGGRSSYNEQFF	.	.	TRBV5-1	TRBJ2-1
TGTGCCAGTCACGGACTGCATAATTCACCCCTCCACTTT	CASHGLHNSPLHF	.	.	TRBV19	TRBJ1-6
TGTGCCAGCAGCCGAACGACAGCAACTAATGAAAAACTGTTTTTT	CASSRTTATNEKLFF	.	.	TRBV7-6	TRBJ1-4
TGTGCCAGCTCCCGGGACAGGGGAAACAATGAGCAGTTCTTC	CASSRDRGNNEQFF	.	TRBD1	TRBV6-5	TRBJ2-1
TGTGCCAGCAGCCACGCCCGGGACAGGACTTTC	CASSHARDRTF	.	TRBD1	TRBV28	TRBJ1-2
TGTGCCAGCCATAGACTCCGGGACAGGGGACACACAGATACGCAGTATTTT	CASHRLRDRGHTDTQYF	.	TRBD1	TRBV18	TRBJ2-3
TGTGCCAGCAGCCAAGGAGAAACTGGGGCCAACGTCCTGACTTTC	CASSQGETGANVLTF	few	.	TRBV4-2	TRBJ2-6
TGTGCCAGCAGCCCCGGGACAGGGGACAATGAGCAGTTCTTC	CASSPGTGDNEQFF	once	TRBD1	TRBV7-2	TRBJ2-1
TGCGCCAGCAGCTTGGAGCCCCAACAGGGCGAAAAACTGTTTTTT	CASSLEPQQGEKLFF	.	.	TRBV5-1	TRBJ1-4
TGCAGCGCCCAAAAACCAAACGCGGACACCATATATTTT	CSAQKPNADTIYF	.	.	TRBV29-1	TRBJ1-3
TGTGCCATCCTGGACAGGCCCGGCCAGCCCCAGCATTTT	CAILDRPGQPQHF	.	TRBD1	TRBV10-3	TRBJ1-5
TGTGCCAGCAGCTTAGGCGCGAGCGGAAACACCATATATTTT	CASSLGASGNTIYF	.	.	TRBV7-2	TRBJ1-3
TGCGCCAGCAGCTTGGGACTTCTCAAAGAGACCCAGTACTTC	CASSLGLLKETQYF	.	.	TRBV5-1	TRBJ2-5
TGTGCCAGCAGTGAACGGAGGATGACTAATGAAAAACTGTTTTTT	CASSERRMTNEKLFF	few	.	TRBV6-1	TRBJ1-4
TGTGCCAGCAGCCATCCCGACACGGACTATGGCTACACCTTC	CASSHPDTDYGYTF	.	.	TRBV3-1/TRBV3-2	TRBJ1-2
TGTGCCTGGAGTGTACAGGGGTATGGCTACACCTTC	CAWSVQGYGYTF	few	TRBD1	TRBV30	TRBJ1-2
TGTGCCAGCAGTGATGGCCAGGGGGCGAGACGGCAGTACTTC	CASSDGQGARRQYF	.	TRBD1	TRBV6-1	TRBJ2-7
TGTGCCAGCAGCCAAGATGGGGGACTCGGAAGGCAGGCCAACTATGGCTACACCTTC	CASSQDGGLGRQANYGYTF	.	.	TRBV4-2	TRBJ1-2
TGTGCCAGTAGCAGGGGGTATTCTAATGAAAAACTGTTTTTT	CASSRGYSNEKLFF	.	TRBD1	TRBV19	TRBJ1-4
TGTGCCAGCAGTGTGAGGGCCGGGGGGACTAACGGGGAGCTGTTTTTT	CASSVRAGGTNGELFF	.	TRBD2	TRBV2	TRBJ2-2
TGTGCCAGCAGTCCCCCTGACAGAAACTATGGCTACACCTTC	CASSPPDRNYGYTF	.	.	TRBV28	TRBJ1-2
TGTGCCAGCAAACGACAGGGAATTCAGGAAAAACTGTTTTTT	CASKRQGIQEKLFF	once	TRBD1	TRBV2	TRBJ1-4
TGTGCCAGCCGGACGGGGGGGAATAGCAATCAGCCCCAGCATTTT	CASRTGGNSNQPQHF	few	.	TRBV6-5	TRBJ1-5
TGTGCCAGCAGCGGCGACAGGGCGGTAACCGGGGAGCTGTTTTTT	CASSGDRAVTGELFF	.	TRBD1	TRBV9	TRBJ2-2
TGTGCCAGCAGCCAAAATGCGGGAGGGCAGCAAGAGACCCAGTACTTC	CASSQNAGGQQETQYF	.	TRBD2	TRBV3-1/TRBV3-2	TRBJ2-5
TGTGCCAGCAGCTTAGAGCCAAGCTCCTACAATGAGCAGTTCTTC	CASSLEPSSYNEQFF	.	.	TRBV7-6	TRBJ2-1
TGTGCCAGCAGCTGGCGGGGCGGGGGCCAAGAGACCCAGTACTTC	CASSWRGGGQETQYF	.	TRBD2	TRBV7-6	TRBJ2-5
TGTGCCAGCAGTGAAGGTTTGCCCGGGACAGGGACCTACGAGCAGTACTTC	CASSEGLPGTGTYEQYF	.	TRBD1	TRBV2	TRBJ2-7
TGTGCCAGCTCACCCGACAGGGAATCGAGGAATGAGCAGTTCTTC	CASSPDRESRNEQFF	once	TRBD1	TRBV18	TRBJ2-1
TGTGCCAGCACCCACCTGGGGGCGGAGCCTAGCACAGATACGCAGTATTTT	CASTHLGAEPSTDTQYF	.	.	TRBV2	TRBJ2-3
TGCGCCAGCAGTGTTGGGGGGGGGCTTGACCGGGAGCTGTTTTTT	CASSVGGGLDRELFF	.	.	TRBV10-2	TRBJ2-2
TGTGCCAGCAGCTCCGGGACAGTCTTCATGAACACTGAAGCTTTCTTT	CASSSGTVFMNTEAFF	.	TRBD1	TRBV11-1	TRBJ1-1